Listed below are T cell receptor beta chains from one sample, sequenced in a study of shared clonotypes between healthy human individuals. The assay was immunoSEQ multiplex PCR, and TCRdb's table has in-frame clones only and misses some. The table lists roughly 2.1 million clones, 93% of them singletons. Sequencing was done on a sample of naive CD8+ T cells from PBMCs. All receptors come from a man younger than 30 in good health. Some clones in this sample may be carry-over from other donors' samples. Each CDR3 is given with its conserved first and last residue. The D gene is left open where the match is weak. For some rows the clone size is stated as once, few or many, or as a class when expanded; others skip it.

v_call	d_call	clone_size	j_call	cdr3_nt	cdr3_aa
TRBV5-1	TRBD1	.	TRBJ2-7	TGCGCCAGCAAAGGGTTGAGGGGGACAGACTTGTACGAGCAGTACTTC	CASKGLRGTDLYEQYF
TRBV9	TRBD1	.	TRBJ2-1	TGTGCCAGCAGCGAGACAGGGAACAATGAGCAGTTCTTC	CASSETGNNEQFF
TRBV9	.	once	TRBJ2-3	TGTGCCAGCAGCGATGGCAGTAGCACAGATACGCAGTATTTT	CASSDGSSTDTQYF
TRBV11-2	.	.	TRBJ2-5	TGTGCCAGCAGCTCGCAGCCGTGGGAGACCCAGTACTTC	CASSSQPWETQYF
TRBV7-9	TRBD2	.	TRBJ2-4	TGTGCCAGCAGCTCCCCTGGGGCGGGAGGGCCCTCGGACATTCAGTACTTC	CASSSPGAGGPSDIQYF
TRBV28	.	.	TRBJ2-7	TGTGCCAGCAGTTCGCAGGGGGGAGGCTACGAGCAGTACTTC	CASSSQGGGYEQYF
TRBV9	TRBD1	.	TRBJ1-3	TGTGCCAGCAGCGTAGAGTCCGGGACAGGGCGAAACTTTGGAAACACCATATATTTT	CASSVESGTGRNFGNTIYF
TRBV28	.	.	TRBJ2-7	TGTGCCAGCAGTTTACGATACGAGCAGTACTTC	CASSLRYEQYF
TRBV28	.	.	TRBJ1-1	TGTGCCAGCAGTTTACATCAAGGGTACACTGAAGCTTTCTTT	CASSLHQGYTEAFF
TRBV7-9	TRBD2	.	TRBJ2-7	TGTGCCAGCAGCTTAGTAGGGCCTAGCGGAACCTACGAGCAGTACTTC	CASSLVGPSGTYEQYF
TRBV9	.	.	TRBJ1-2	TGTGCCAGCAGCCTCCAGGACACCTCATGGGGCTACACCTTC	CASSLQDTSWGYTF